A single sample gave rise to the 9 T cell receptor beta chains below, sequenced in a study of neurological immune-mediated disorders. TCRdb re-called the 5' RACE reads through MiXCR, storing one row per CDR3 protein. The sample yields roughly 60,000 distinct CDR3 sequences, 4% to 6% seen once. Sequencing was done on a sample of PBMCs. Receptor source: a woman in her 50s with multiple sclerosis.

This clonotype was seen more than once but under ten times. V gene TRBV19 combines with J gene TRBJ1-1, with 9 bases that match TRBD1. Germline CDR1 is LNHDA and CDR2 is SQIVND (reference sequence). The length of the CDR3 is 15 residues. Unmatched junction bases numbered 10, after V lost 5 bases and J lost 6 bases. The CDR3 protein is CASSLNRGRDAEAFF. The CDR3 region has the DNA TGTGCCAGTAGTTTGAACAGGGGGCGAGACGCTGAAGCTTTCTTT.

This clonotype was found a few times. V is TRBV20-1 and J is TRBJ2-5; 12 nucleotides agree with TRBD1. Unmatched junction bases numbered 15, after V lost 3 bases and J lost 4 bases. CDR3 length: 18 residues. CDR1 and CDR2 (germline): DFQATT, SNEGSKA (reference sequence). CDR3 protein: CSASPRSGQGAWRETQYF. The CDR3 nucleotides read TGCAGTGCTAGTCCTCGGTCGGGACAGGGGGCTTGGAGAGAGACCCAGTACTTC.

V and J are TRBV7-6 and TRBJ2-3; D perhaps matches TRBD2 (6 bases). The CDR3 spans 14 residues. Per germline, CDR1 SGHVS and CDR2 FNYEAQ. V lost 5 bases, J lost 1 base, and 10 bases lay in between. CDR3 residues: CASSAASGTDTQYF. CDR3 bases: TGTGCCAGCAGCGCAGCTAGCGGCACAGATACGCAGTATTTT.

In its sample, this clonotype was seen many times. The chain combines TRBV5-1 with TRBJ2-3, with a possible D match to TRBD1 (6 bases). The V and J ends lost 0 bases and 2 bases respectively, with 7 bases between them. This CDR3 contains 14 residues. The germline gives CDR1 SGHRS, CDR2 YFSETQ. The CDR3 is CASSLGTATDTQYF. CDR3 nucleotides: TGCGCCAGCAGCTTGGGGACAGCCACAGATACGCAGTATTTT.

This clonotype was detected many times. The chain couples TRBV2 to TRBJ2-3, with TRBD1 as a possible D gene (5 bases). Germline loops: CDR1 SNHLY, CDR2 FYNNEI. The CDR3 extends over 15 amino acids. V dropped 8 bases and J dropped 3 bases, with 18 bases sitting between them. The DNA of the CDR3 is TGTGCCAGCTCTCAGAACAACCACAGGACAGATACGCAGTATTTT. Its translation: CASSQNNHRTDTQYF.

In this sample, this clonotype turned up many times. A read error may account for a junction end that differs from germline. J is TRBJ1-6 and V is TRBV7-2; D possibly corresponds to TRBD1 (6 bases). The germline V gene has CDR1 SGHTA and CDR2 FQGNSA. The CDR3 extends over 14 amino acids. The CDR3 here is CASSLQGHGSPLNF. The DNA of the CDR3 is TGTGCCAGCAGCTTGCAGGGGCATGGTTCACCCCTCAACTTT.

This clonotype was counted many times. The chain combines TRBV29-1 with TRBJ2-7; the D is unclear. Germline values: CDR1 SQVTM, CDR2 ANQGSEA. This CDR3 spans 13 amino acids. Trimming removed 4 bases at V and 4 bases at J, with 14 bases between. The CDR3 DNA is TGCAGCGTTGGTCGAAATAATGGGTACGAGCAGTACTTC. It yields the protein CSVGRNNGYEQYF.

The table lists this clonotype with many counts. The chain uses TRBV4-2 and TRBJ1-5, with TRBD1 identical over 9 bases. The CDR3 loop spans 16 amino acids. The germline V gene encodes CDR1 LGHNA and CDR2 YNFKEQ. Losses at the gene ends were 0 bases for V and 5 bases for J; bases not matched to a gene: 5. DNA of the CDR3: TGTGCCAGCAGCCAAGATATAGGGACAGGGCATCAGCCCCAGCATTTT. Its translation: CASSQDIGTGHQPQHF.

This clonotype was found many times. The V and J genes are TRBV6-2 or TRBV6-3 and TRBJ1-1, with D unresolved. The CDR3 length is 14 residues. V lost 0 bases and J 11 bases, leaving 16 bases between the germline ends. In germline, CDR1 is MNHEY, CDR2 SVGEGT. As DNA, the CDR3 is TGTGCCAGCAGTTACTCGTCCTGGGCCGCCGGCGCTTTCTTT. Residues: CASSYSSWAAGAFF.